This T cell receptor beta chain appears in the sequencing data of a study of CD8+ T cells in alopecia areata. At the level of the study: Oral tofacitinib, 5 to 10 mg twice daily, was given in an open-label trial. The study's findings and limits: Elevated clonality characterized lesional scalp relative to normal scalp, particularly in alopecia totalis/universalis. Sequence data from scalp samples additionally include resident alphabeta T cells of normal skin. It was less clear whether patients shared TCRs than it was in mice, possibly because of HLA.

CDR1 is SGHDN and CDR2 is FVKESK in the germline V gene. The CDR3 runs 14 residues. Trimming removed 4 bases from V and 8 bases from J, with 17 bases in between. With respect to this clone: What it binds is unknown.

It was from alopecia areata patients that lesional scalp punch biopsies and peripheral blood were collected. Sequencing used cDNA as its template, made by extracting RNA and reverse transcribing it. Measured with immunoSEQ multiplex PCR; TCRdb has only the in-frame clones, and not every one. The sample comprises over 14,000 clones, 58% of which are singletons, and roughly 11% rests with the top ten. Sequencing used skin, obtained at week 0. The chain couples TRBV14 to TRBJ1-2, with unresolved D. The receptor was derived from a human donor with alopecia areata. The chain's CDR3 is CASSPYQSSSGYTF. DNA of the CDR3: TGTGCCAGCAGCCCGTACCAATCATCGTCAGGCTACACCTTC. The full variable domain, its missing parts supplied by reference TRBV14 and TRBJ1-2, is EAGVTQFPSHSVIEKGQTVTLRCDPISGHDNLYWYRRVMGKEIKFLLHFVKESKQDESGMPNNRFLAERTGGTYSTLKVQPAELEDSGVYFCASSPYQSSSGYTFGSGTRLTVV.